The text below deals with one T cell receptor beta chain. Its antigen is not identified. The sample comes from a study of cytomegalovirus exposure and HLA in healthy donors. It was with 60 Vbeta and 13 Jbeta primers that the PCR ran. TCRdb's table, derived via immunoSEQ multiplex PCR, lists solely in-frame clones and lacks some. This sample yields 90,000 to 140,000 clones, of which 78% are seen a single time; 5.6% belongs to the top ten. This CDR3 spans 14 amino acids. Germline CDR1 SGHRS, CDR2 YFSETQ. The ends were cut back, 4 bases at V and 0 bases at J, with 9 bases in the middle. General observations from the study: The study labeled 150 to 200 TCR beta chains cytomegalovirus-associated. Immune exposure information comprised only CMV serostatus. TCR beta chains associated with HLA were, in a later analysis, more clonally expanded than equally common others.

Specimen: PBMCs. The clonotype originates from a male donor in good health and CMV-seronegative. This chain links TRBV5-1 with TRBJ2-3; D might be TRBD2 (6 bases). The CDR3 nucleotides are TGCGCCAGCAGCGCCGGGACTAGCACAGATACGCAGTATTTT. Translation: CASSAGTSTDTQYF.